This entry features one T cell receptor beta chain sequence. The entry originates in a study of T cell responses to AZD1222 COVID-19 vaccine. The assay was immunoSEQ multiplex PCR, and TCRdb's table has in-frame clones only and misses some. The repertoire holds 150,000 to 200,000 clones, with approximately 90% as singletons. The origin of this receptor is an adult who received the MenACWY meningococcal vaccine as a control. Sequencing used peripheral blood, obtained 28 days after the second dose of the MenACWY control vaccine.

This CDR3 reads CASSRTGGEGYTF. The DNA of the CDR3 is TGTGCCAGCAGCAGGACAGGGGGAGAAGGCTACACCTTC. The rearrangement joins TRBV12-3 or TRBV12-4 to TRBJ1-2, with 10 bases matching TRBD1. Germline trimming cut 6 bases from V and 8 bases from J; bases unmatched to any gene: 6. The CDR3 contains 13 residues.